These T cell receptor beta chains were read from a single sample in a study of T cell responses to AZD1222 COVID-19 vaccine. Only in-frame clones appear in the TCRdb table, and some are missing; sequencing was by immunoSEQ multiplex PCR. The repertoire holds about 69,000 clones, with less than 85% as singletons. The sample consisted of peripheral blood, taken 28 days after the second AZD1222 dose. These receptors originate from an adult who received the AZD1222 COVID-19 vaccine. Both conserved end residues are part of each CDR3. Fields, in order: J gene, D gene, V gene, clone size, CDR3 protein, CDR3 DNA. D genes are given only for firm matches. Expanded clones get a size class; other rows say once, few or many, or leave the size out.

j_gene: TRBJ2-2; d_gene: -; v_gene: TRBV5-6; abundance: -; CDR3aa: CASSSPGGQTGELFF; CDR3nt: TGTGCCAGCAGCTCCCCGGGGGGCCAAACCGGGGAGCTGTTTTTT
j_gene: TRBJ1-5; d_gene: -; v_gene: TRBV7-2; abundance: -; CDR3aa: CASSLVLSDNQPQHF; CDR3nt: TGTGCCAGCAGCTTAGTATTGTCAGACAATCAGCCCCAGCATTTT
j_gene: TRBJ2-3; d_gene: -; v_gene: TRBV6-1; abundance: few; CDR3aa: CASSEPGIVGADTQYF; CDR3nt: TGTGCCAGCAGTGAACCGGGGATAGTTGGGGCAGATACGCAGTATTTT
j_gene: TRBJ2-2; d_gene: -; v_gene: TRBV9; abundance: few; CDR3aa: CASSLTSNTGELFF; CDR3nt: TGTGCCAGCAGCTTAACTTCGAACACCGGGGAGCTGTTTTTT
j_gene: TRBJ2-2; d_gene: -; v_gene: TRBV7-2; abundance: -; CDR3aa: CASSLDPVGTGELFF; CDR3nt: TGTGCCAGCAGCTTAGACCCGGTGGGTACCGGGGAGCTGTTTTTT
j_gene: TRBJ2-7; d_gene: -; v_gene: TRBV18; abundance: -; CDR3aa: CASSPPAGESYEQYF; CDR3nt: TGTGCCAGCTCACCACCGGCAGGGGAGAGCTACGAGCAGTACTTC
j_gene: TRBJ1-1; d_gene: TRBD1; v_gene: TRBV19; abundance: few; CDR3aa: CASLKPGQPRTEAFF; CDR3nt: TGTGCCAGTTTGAAACCGGGACAGCCGAGGACTGAAGCTTTCTTT
j_gene: TRBJ2-7; d_gene: TRBD1; v_gene: TRBV10-3; abundance: -; CDR3aa: CAISGTGTGAYEQYF; CDR3nt: TGTGCCATCAGTGGGACCGGGACAGGGGCCTACGAGCAGTACTTC
j_gene: TRBJ1-5; d_gene: -; v_gene: TRBV18; abundance: -; CDR3aa: CASSPEVGDPRGNQPQHF; CDR3nt: TGTGCCAGCTCACCGGAAGTCGGTGACCCGCGCGGCAATCAGCCCCAGCATTTT
j_gene: TRBJ2-2; d_gene: TRBD2; v_gene: TRBV7-8; abundance: -; CDR3aa: CASSLNFGGAKPGELFF; CDR3nt: TGTGCCAGCAGCTTAAATTTCGGGGGGGCAAAACCCGGGGAGCTGTTTTTT
j_gene: TRBJ2-3; d_gene: TRBD2; v_gene: TRBV19; abundance: once; CDR3aa: CASSTDGRGGPVTDTQYF; CDR3nt: TGTGCCAGTAGTACAGATGGACGGGGGGGGCCGGTCACAGATACGCAGTATTTT
j_gene: TRBJ1-4; d_gene: TRBD1; v_gene: TRBV29-1; abundance: -; CDR3aa: CSVVLTGGREKLFF; CDR3nt: TGCAGCGTTGTTTTAACAGGGGGAAGGGAAAAACTGTTTTTT
j_gene: TRBJ1-1; d_gene: -; v_gene: TRBV5-1; abundance: -; CDR3aa: CASSSSTENTEAFF; CDR3nt: TGCGCCAGCAGCTCCTCGACAGAGAACACTGAAGCTTTCTTT
j_gene: TRBJ2-1; d_gene: -; v_gene: TRBV5-1; abundance: -; CDR3aa: CASSHPTGINEQFF; CDR3nt: TGCGCCAGCAGCCACCCTACAGGGATCAATGAGCAGTTCTTC
j_gene: TRBJ2-5; d_gene: TRBD1; v_gene: TRBV2; abundance: -; CDR3aa: CASSEPGQGSQETQYF; CDR3nt: TGTGCCAGCAGTGAGCCGGGACAGGGGAGCCAAGAGACCCAGTACTTC
j_gene: TRBJ2-5; d_gene: TRBD2; v_gene: TRBV11-2; abundance: -; CDR3aa: CASSPPSGSETQYF; CDR3nt: TGTGCCAGCAGCCCCCCTAGCGGAAGTGAGACCCAGTACTTC